Included here is one T cell receptor (beta chain) sequence, with context. The antigen remains unidentified. One end of the junction does not line up with germline, which may come from a read error. CDR1 and CDR2 from the germline V gene are MNHEY and SVGEGT. This CDR3 is 14 amino acids long. The template was RNA from unsorted bulk tissue. This sample was included in a study of tumor and adjacent non-tumor tissue in lung cancer. For the study at large: Aged about 30 to 76 years, patients included fewer than 11 men and roughly five women with stage I to III disease. Study-level findings and limits: Compared with tumor, normal lung showed significantly lower TCR diversity. Normal lung showed higher cumulative top 100 clone frequency than tumor.

TCRbeta libraries were built with three rounds of nested PCR, modified from ARM-PCR. TCRdb recomputed calls from the multiplex PCR reads with MiXCR, one row per CDR3 protein. The sample yields roughly 66,000 distinct CDR3 sequences, 55% to 85% seen once. The sample comprised lung tumor tissue. This chain connects TRBV6-2 or TRBV6-3 to TRBJ2-7; D is ambiguous. The TCR was taken from a man in his 60s with non-small cell lung cancer. The CDR3 spells CASSYIGATYEQCF. Written as DNA, the CDR3 is TGTGCCAGCAGTTACATAGGCGCAACCTACGAGCAGTGCTTC.